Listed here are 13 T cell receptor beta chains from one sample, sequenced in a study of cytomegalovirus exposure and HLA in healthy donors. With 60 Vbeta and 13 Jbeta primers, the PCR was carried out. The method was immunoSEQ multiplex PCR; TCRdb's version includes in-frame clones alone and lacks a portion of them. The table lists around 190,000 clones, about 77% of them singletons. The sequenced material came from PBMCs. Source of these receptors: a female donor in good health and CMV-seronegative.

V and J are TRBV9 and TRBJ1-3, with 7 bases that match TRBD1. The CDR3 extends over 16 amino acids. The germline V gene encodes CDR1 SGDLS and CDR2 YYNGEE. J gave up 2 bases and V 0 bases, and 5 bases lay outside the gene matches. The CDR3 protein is CASSVEDRLAGNTIYF. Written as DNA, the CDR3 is TGTGCCAGCAGCGTAGAGGACAGGCTGGCTGGAAACACCATATATTTT. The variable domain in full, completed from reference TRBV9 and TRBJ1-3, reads DSGVTQTPKHLITATGQRVTLRCSPRSGDLSVYWYQQSLDQGLQFLIQYYNGEERAKGNILERFSAQQFPDLHSELNLSSLELGDSALYFCASSVEDRLAGNTIYFGEGSWLTVV.

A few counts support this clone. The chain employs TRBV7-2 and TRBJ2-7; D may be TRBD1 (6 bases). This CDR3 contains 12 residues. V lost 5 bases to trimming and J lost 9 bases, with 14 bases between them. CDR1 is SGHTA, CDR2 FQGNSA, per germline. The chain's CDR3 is CASSPDSPRQYF. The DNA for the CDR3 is TGTGCCAGCAGCCCGGACAGCCCTCGGCAGTACTTC. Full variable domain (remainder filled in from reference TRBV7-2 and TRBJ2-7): GAGVSQSPSNKVTEKGKDVELRCDPISGHTALYWYRQSLGQGLEFLIYFQGNSAPDKSGLPSDRFSAERTGGSVSTLTIQRTQQEDSAVYLCASSPDSPRQYFGPGTRLTVT.

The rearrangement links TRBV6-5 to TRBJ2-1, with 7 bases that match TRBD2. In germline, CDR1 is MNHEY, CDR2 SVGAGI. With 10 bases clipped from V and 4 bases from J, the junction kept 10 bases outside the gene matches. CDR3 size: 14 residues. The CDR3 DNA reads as TGTGCCACCTGGGTGGGAGGGCCATACAATGAGCAGTTCTTC. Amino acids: CATWVGGPYNEQFF.

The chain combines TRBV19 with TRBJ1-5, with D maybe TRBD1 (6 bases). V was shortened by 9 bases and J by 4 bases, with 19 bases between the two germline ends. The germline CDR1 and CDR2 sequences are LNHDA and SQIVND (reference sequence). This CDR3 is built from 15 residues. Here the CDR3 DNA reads TGTGCCAGCAGGATCGGACAGCTTGATAATCAGCCCCAGCATTTT. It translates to CASRIGQLDNQPQHF.

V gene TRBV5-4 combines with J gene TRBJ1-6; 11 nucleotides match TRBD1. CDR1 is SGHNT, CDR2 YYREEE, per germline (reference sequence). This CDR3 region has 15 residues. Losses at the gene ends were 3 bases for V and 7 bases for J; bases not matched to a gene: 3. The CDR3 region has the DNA TGTGCCAGCAGCTCTAGGACAGGGGGCAATTCACCCCTCCACTTT. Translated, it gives CASSSRTGGNSPLHF.

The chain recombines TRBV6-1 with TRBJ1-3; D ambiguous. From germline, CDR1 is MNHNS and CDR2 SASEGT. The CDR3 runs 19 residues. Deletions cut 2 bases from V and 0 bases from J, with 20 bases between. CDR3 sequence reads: CASSEYGVPLALSGNTIYF. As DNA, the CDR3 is TGTGCCAGCAGTGAATACGGAGTCCCCCTAGCTCTCTCTGGAAACACCATATATTTT.

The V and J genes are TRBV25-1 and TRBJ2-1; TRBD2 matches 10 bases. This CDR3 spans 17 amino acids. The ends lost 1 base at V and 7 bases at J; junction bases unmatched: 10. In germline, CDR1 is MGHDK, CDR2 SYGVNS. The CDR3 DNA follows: TGTGCCAGCAGTGAATTGCCTAGCGGGAGTTCAGCAAATGAGCAGTTCTTC. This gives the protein CASSELPSGSSANEQFF.

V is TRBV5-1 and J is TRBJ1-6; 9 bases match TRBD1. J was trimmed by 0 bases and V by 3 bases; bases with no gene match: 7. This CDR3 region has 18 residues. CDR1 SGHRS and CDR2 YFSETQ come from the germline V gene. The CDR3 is CASSWDRASSSYNSPLHF. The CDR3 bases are TGCGCCAGCAGCTGGGACAGGGCCTCGAGCTCCTATAATTCACCCCTCCACTTT.

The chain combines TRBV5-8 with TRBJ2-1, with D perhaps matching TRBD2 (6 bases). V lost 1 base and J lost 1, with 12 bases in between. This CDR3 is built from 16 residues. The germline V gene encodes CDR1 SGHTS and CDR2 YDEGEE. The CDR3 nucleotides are TGTGCCAGCAGCTTGCGGGGGACCCCATCCTACAATGAGCAGTTCTTC. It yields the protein CASSLRGTPSYNEQFF. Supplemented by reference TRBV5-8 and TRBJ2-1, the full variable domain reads EAGVTQSPTHLIKTRGQQATLRCSPISGHTSVYWYQQALGLGLQFLLWYDEGEERNRGNFPPRFSGRQFPNYSSELNVNALELEDSALYLCASSLRGTPSYNEQFFGPGTRLTVL.

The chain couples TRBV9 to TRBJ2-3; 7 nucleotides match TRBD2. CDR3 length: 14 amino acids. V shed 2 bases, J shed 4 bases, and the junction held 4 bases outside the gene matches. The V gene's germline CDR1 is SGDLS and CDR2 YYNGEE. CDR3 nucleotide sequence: TGTGCCAGCAGCGTGCGGGGGAGCGCAGATACGCAGTATTTT. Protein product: CASSVRGSADTQYF.

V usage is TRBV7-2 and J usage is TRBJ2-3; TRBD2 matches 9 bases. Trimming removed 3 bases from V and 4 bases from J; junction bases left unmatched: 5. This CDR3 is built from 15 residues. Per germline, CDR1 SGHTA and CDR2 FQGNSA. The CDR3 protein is CASSFPSGVSDTQYF. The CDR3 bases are TGTGCCAGCAGCTTCCCTAGCGGGGTCTCAGATACGCAGTATTTT.

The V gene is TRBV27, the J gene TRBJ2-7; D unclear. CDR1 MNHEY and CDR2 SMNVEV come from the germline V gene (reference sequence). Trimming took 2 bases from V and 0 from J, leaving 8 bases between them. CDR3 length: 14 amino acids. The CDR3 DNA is TGTGCCAGCAGTTTAGGGCCTCACTCCTACGAGCAGTACTTC. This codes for CASSLGPHSYEQYF.

Here the CDR3 reads CASSPITGASGYTDTQYF. The CDR3 coding sequence is TGTGCCAGCAGCCCTATTACGGGGGCTAGCGGTTACACAGATACGCAGTATTTT. The chain combines TRBV27 with TRBJ2-3, with a tentative D call TRBD2 (7 bases). Trimming took 6 bases from V and 2 from J, leaving 24 bases between them. The CDR3 contains 18 residues. Germline values: CDR1 MNHEY, CDR2 SMNVEV (reference sequence).